The 20 T cell receptor beta chains reported below all come from one sample, sequenced in a study of T cell responses to AZD1222 COVID-19 vaccine. The repertoire was sequenced with immunoSEQ multiplex PCR; TCRdb's copy has only in-frame clones and lacks some. Of roughly 91,000 clones detected, around 90% appear once; the ten largest clones hold under 3.5%. This sample comprised peripheral blood, obtained on day 0 of AZD1222 vaccination. These receptors all come from an adult in good health.

J is TRBJ1-1 and V is TRBV3-1 (or the pseudogene TRBV3-2); D ambiguous. The V and J ends lost 0 bases and 4 bases respectively, with 12 bases between them. The CDR3 is made up of 15 amino acids. The V gene's germline CDR1 is LGHDT and CDR2 YNNKEL (reference sequence). The CDR3 spells CASSQDSYRATEAFF. As DNA, the CDR3 is TGTGCCAGCAGCCAAGACTCTTACCGGGCCACTGAAGCTTTCTTT.

This chain links TRBV7-9 with TRBJ1-1, with 9 bases aligning to TRBD1. V dropped 5 bases and J dropped 2; count of bases not matched to a gene: 6. Germline CDR1 reads SEHNR; CDR2 reads FQNEAQ (reference sequence). The CDR3 covers 15 residues. DNA of the CDR3: TGTGCCAGCAGCCTCCCGACAGGGGGAAACACTGAAGCTTTCTTT. Translated, it gives CASSLPTGGNTEAFF.

CDR3 DNA sequence: TGCGCCAGCAGCTTGGCCCTAGGGAACTATGGCTACACCTTC. Protein: CASSLALGNYGYTF. The V gene is TRBV5-1, the J gene TRBJ1-2; D gene ambiguous. CDR1 is SGHRS, CDR2 YFSETQ, per germline. CDR3 length: 14 amino acids. V was pared by 0 bases and J by 2 bases, with 8 bases between.

The gene calls are TRBV18 and TRBJ1-6; TRBD1 aligns across 8 bases. With V trimmed by 5 bases and J by 10 bases, 10 bases remained unmatched. The CDR3 is 15 amino acids. Germline assignment: CDR1 KGHSH and CDR2 LQKENI. The CDR3 bases are TGTGCCAGCTCAACTGCTACAGGGGGGCAATCACCCCTCCACTTT. This sequence encodes CASSTATGGQSPLHF.

Remarks on this clone: The junction does not match germline at one end; this may be a read error. The chain couples TRBV5-1 to TRBJ2-1, with 7 bases identical to TRBD2. This CDR3 has 13 amino acids. CDR1 is SGHRS and CDR2 is YFSETQ in the germline V gene. In DNA, the CDR3 is TGTGCCAGCAGCTTGGCCGGGGGGAATGAGCAGTTCTTC. It is translated as CASSLAGGNEQFF.

The V call is TRBV27, the J call TRBJ2-3; D perhaps matches TRBD2 (7 bases). The length of the CDR3 is 15 residues. Looked up from germline, CDR1 is MNHEY and CDR2 is SMNVEV (reference sequence). V gave up 7 bases and J gave up 5 bases, with 19 bases separating them. CDR3: CASMRWGGPQDTQYF. As DNA, the CDR3 is TGTGCCAGCATGAGGTGGGGGGGCCCTCAAGATACGCAGTATTTT.

This rearrangement joins TRBV5-4 to TRBJ1-1; no firm D call. The CDR3 has 15 amino acids. CDR1 is SGHNT and CDR2 is YYREEE in the germline V gene (reference sequence). With 4 bases removed from V and 0 bases from J, the gap between germline ends came to 13 bases. The CDR3 reads CASSALQIMNTEAFF. CDR3 coding DNA: TGTGCCAGCAGCGCCCTACAGATAATGAACACTGAAGCTTTCTTT.

The genes are TRBV21-1 and TRBJ1-5; the D call TRBD1 from the table was never checked on the DNA. TRBV21-1 is a recognized pseudogene. CDR3 length: 17 amino acids. DNA for the CDR3: TGTGCCAGCAGCAAAGGGGACAGGGGCCCGAACAATCAGCCCCAGCATTTT. Translated: CASSKGDRGPNNQPQHF.

In this sample, this clone turned up once. The chain recombines TRBV4-2 with TRBJ2-3; tentatively, D is TRBD2 (6 bases). V dropped 0 bases and J dropped 2 bases, with 12 bases sitting between them. The CDR3 has 16 amino acids. From germline, CDR1 is LGHNA and CDR2 YNFKEQ. The CDR3 spells CASSQDRGGTTDTQYF. In DNA form, the CDR3 reads TGTGCCAGCAGCCAAGATCGGGGCGGGACCACAGATACGCAGTATTTT.

This chain links TRBV12-3 or TRBV12-4 with TRBJ2-7; no firm D call. CDR3 size: 13 residues. Trimming stripped 5 bases from V and 7 bases from J, with 15 bases between. The CDR3 sequence: CASSPFDSEEQYV. DNA for the CDR3: TGTGCCAGCAGTCCCTTTGACTCAGAAGAGCAGTACGTC.

The rearrangement links TRBV12-3 or TRBV12-4 to TRBJ2-4, with D maybe TRBD1 (5 bases). Trimming took 6 bases from V and 8 from J, leaving 8 bases between them. The CDR3 totals 11 residues. The CDR3 sequence: CASRDTDIQYF. In DNA, the CDR3 is TGTGCCAGCAGGGACACCGACATTCAGTACTTC.

The V call is TRBV19, the J call TRBJ2-4; TRBD2 agrees at 9 bases. CDR1 and CDR2 (germline): LNHDA, SQIVND (reference sequence). The trim removed 8 bases at V and 5 bases at J, leaving 7 bases unmatched. The CDR3 extends over 14 amino acids. The CDR3 reads CASYSGSPQNIQYF. Written as DNA, the CDR3 is TGTGCCAGTTATAGCGGGAGCCCCCAAAACATTCAGTACTTC.

In this sample, this clone turned up once. V and J are TRBV5-6 and TRBJ1-5; tentative D call: TRBD1 (5 bases). CDR1 SGHDT and CDR2 YYEEEE come from the germline V gene. CDR3 length: 12 amino acids. The V end was cut by 3 bases, the J end by 11 bases, with 12 bases between. CDR3 sequence (DNA): TGTGCCAGCAGCTCGTCAGGGAAATCCCAGCATTTT. Translated, it gives CASSSSGKSQHF.

The rearrangement uses TRBV11-1 and TRBJ1-1; no clear D. This CDR3 is built from 13 residues. The germline V gene encodes CDR1 SGHAT and CDR2 FQDESV (reference sequence). The V gene lost 5 bases and the J gene lost 7 bases, with 14 bases spanning the gap. This CDR3 is CASSLRTPGEAFF. The CDR3 region has the DNA TGTGCCAGCAGCCTTAGGACCCCTGGTGAAGCTTTCTTT.

V and J are TRBV5-5 and TRBJ1-1, with D possibly TRBD1 on 5 matching bases. The CDR3 is 15 amino acids. Germline V lookup: CDR1 SGHKS, CDR2 YYEKEE (reference sequence). V was shortened by 1 base and J by 5 bases, with 15 bases between the two germline ends. CDR3 sequence reads: CASSLMEGKGTEAFF. The DNA for the CDR3 is TGTGCCAGCAGCTTGATGGAGGGGAAAGGAACTGAAGCTTTCTTT.

The genes are TRBV7-3 and TRBJ2-2; D gene uncertain. With 5 bases removed from V and 4 bases from J, the gap between germline ends came to 5 bases. The germline V gene has CDR1 SGHTA and CDR2 FQGTGA. This CDR3 has 12 residues. Written as DNA, the CDR3 is TGTGCCAGCAGCCCCACCACCGGGGAGCTGTTTTTT. Its protein is CASSPTTGELFF.

Comments on this clone: One junction end does not reproduce the germline sequence, and a read error may be involved. The chain has TRBV6-5 and TRBJ2-1; TRBD2 matches at 9 bases. Germline V gene lookup returns CDR1 MNHEY and CDR2 SVGAGI. The CDR3 covers 14 residues. CDR3: CASRYPGGREPWVF. CDR3 bases: TGTGCCAGCAGGTACCCGGGCGGGAGGGAGCCTTGGGTCTTC.

This clone was seen a few times. In nucleotides, the CDR3 is TGCGCCAGCAGCTTGTGGACGGGACGTGAAAAACTGTTTTTT. As protein: CASSLWTGREKLFF. V gene TRBV5-1 combines with J gene TRBJ1-4, with D possibly being TRBD1 (5 bases). CDR1 SGHRS and CDR2 YFSETQ come from the germline V gene. V was clipped by 1 base and J by 7 bases, with 11 bases between them. This CDR3 contains 14 residues.

The chain combines TRBV2 with TRBJ2-5; D is perhaps TRBD2 (7 bases). V was shortened by 8 bases and J by 6 bases, with 16 bases between the two germline ends. Per germline, CDR1 SNHLY and CDR2 FYNNEI. This CDR3 comprises 13 residues. The CDR3 reads CASGRGTRKTQYF. The CDR3 DNA is TGTGCCAGCGGGCGGGGGACAAGAAAGACCCAGTACTTC. The full variable domain, completed using reference TRBV2 and TRBJ2-5, is EPEVTQTPSHQVTQMGQEVILRCVPISNHLYFYWYRQILGQKVEFLVSFYNNEISEKSEIFDDQFSVERPDGSNFTLKIRSTKLEDSAMYFCASGRGTRKTQYFGPGTRLLVL.

This clone appeared a few times. The J gene is TRBJ2-1, the V gene TRBV5-8; D not certain. The V gene lost 4 bases and the J gene lost 0 bases, with 11 bases spanning the gap. The CDR3 totals 15 residues. The germline CDR1 and CDR2 sequences are SGHTS and YDEGEE. The CDR3 sequence is CASSPRLVSYNEQFF. CDR3 in DNA: TGTGCCAGCAGCCCCCGACTGGTCTCCTACAATGAGCAGTTCTTC.